This TCR beta chain was recovered during a study of cytomegalovirus exposure and HLA in healthy donors. General observations from the study: In vitro checks showed that a few CMV-associated chains really do target CMV antigens.

Points on this clone: Its antigen remains unidentified.

Primers for the PCR totalled 60 Vbeta and 13 Jbeta. Only in-frame clones appear in the TCRdb table, and some are missing; sequencing was by immunoSEQ multiplex PCR. Of 160,000 or so clones listed, roughly 80% are singletons. Per germline, CDR1 SGHVS and CDR2 FQNEAQ. Trimming took 1 base from V and 4 from J, leaving 10 bases between them. This CDR3 comprises 14 residues. The chain joins TRBV7-8 to TRBJ1-2; D gene unclear. Sample: PBMCs. The receptor's source is a woman in her twenties or thirties in good health and CMV-seropositive. Here the CDR3 DNA reads TGTGCCAGCAGCTTAGGTGGGGAGCTCTATGGCTACACCTTC. It encodes CASSLGGELYGYTF.